The TCR beta chain described here comes from a study of shared clonotypes between healthy human individuals (dated by TCRdb to about 2020). In terms of the full investigation: Three men and two women, aged 18 to 49 years, made up the cohort. Blood TCR repertoires of four to six healthy adults were deeply sequenced to estimate repertoire size and the extent of clonotype sharing between individuals. To increase sequencing depth and limit assay-specific biases, different laboratories used diverse techniques to prepare libraries and sequence TCR repertoires. Per donor, leukapheresis produced somewhere between about 0.9 and 9 billion PBMCs. What the study reported, not specific to this receptor: Pairwise subsampling led to the expectation that sequencing depth would affect the degree of clonotype sharing among donors. Sampling was restricted to blood, and TCR repertoires in tissue are likely to differ from TCR repertoires in blood. Because the study included a small number of donors, the genetic and exposure-history diversity represented was limited.

Healthy HIV-negative adults with no recently reported acute infections or vaccinations were included as donors. Every donor was a Caucasian adult living in Nashville, Tennessee, USA. For unsorted samples, about 90 million PBMCs were counted and genomic DNA was extracted with the QIAamp DNA Blood Mini kit. After blood collection by leukapheresis, PBMCs were isolated using Ficoll-Histopaque density gradient centrifugation and then cryopreserved in the vapor phase of liquid nitrogen. The CDR1 and CDR2 encoded by the germline V gene are SGHDT and YYEEEE. Its CDR3 holds 14 amino acids, cysteine through phenylalanine. The read is trimmed to its CDR3 DNA, 42 bases read in frame from base 1. V sheds 3 bases and J sheds 6 bases, leaving 15 bases between their ends. To note about this clone: Its binding antigen is unknown. It has no much larger one-base neighbor in the sample; base qualities were not kept.

Using the deep immunoSEQ assay, TCR CDR3 regions were amplified from genomic DNA by multiplex PCR. Genomic DNA extracted from each cell subset was distributed evenly over all wells of several immunoSEQ 96-well plates, and each plate served as one replicate. For unsorted PBMC, 300 to 350 ng genomic DNA, equal to 25,000 to 35,000 T cell genomes, was loaded into each replicate PCR. Ten immunoSEQ deep assay plates were used to sequence the unsorted PBMC genomic DNA. The purified libraries were quantified using a Qubit 3.0 fluorometer, sized with a Bioanalyzer 2100, and then quantified again using the KAPA Library Quantification kit. Each immunoSEQ 96-well plate was sequenced on its own single-read 150-cycle Illumina NextSeq 550 flow cell. The published analysis was carried out like this. The immunoSEQ output contained only junctional sequences without quality scores, so filtering could not match that applied to full-length reads. Sequences were annotated with PyIR, a Python wrapper for IgBLAST v1.9, and V/J genes and CDR3 were assigned using IMGT germline references. Any read was removed if the V/J assignment was weak (E-value above 1e-6), the CDR3 was missing, or the read contained stop codons, out-of-frame junctions, or ambiguous translated residues. V3J clonotypes were defined as sequences sharing the same inferred V gene, J gene, and CDR3 amino acid sequence. Percentage overlap between repertoires was calculated by dividing the number of shared unique clonotypes by the size of the smaller repertoire. Richness of each repertoire was evaluated using RTK rarefaction, the Chao1 estimator, and Recon v2.1 estimates of unobserved clonotypes. TCRdb obtained this table from immuneACCESS and retained in-frame rearrangements with V and J assigned. These tables miss some clones; where compared with another copy, unresolved V genes account for less than half of the shortfall, and the remainder is unexplained. V, J and clone size are those of that table, while D and trimming were read from the DNA. Across this sample there are roughly 500,000 clones, with over 70% seen only once. The ten top clones hold about 13% of the sample.

The source material was PBMCs. The receptor comes from a woman between 40 and 55 years old in good health. Some clones in this sample may be carry-over from other donors' samples. In this chain, TRBV5-6 is recombined with TRBJ1-2; TRBD1 is possibly the D segment (5 matching bases). The DNA sequence follows: TGTGCCAGCAGCTCCAGGGCCTTGGAAGATGGCTACACCTTC. Translated, this gives CASSSRALEDGYTF.